This T cell receptor beta chain was sequenced during a study of T cells in Graves' hyperthyroidism and ophthalmopathy. Amplification yielded TCR beta CDR3 regions, with RNA transcripts as the source. When the TCR CDR3 underwent first-round RT-PCR, the HTBI primer set was used. TCRdb re-analysed the multiplex PCR reads in MiXCR, keeping a single row per CDR3 protein. The sample comprises 210,000 or so distinct CDR3 sequences, about a sixth of which are singletons, and 50% rests with the top ten. Losses at the gene ends were 4 bases for V and 0 bases for J; bases not matched to a gene: 6. Germline V CDR1 and CDR2: SGHRS, YFSETQ. The CDR3 runs to 17 residues. This clonotype showed up many times.

The V and J genes are TRBV5-1 and TRBJ2-3; 12 nucleotides line up with TRBD2. The receptor was derived from a man aged 50-59 years with Graves' hyperthyroidism. Sequencing was carried out using blood. The CDR3 DNA reads TGCGCCAGCAGCCTTGGACTAGCGGGGCTCAGCACAGATACGCAGTATTTT. Translation: CASSLGLAGLSTDTQYF. Based on the CDR3 plus reference TRBV5-1 and TRBJ2-3, the full variable domain is KAGVTQTPRYLIKTRGQQVTLSCSPISGHRSVSWYQQTPGQGLQFLFEYFSETQRNKGNFPGRFSGRQFSNSRSEMNVSTLELGDSALYLCASSLGLAGLSTDTQYFGPGTRLTVL.